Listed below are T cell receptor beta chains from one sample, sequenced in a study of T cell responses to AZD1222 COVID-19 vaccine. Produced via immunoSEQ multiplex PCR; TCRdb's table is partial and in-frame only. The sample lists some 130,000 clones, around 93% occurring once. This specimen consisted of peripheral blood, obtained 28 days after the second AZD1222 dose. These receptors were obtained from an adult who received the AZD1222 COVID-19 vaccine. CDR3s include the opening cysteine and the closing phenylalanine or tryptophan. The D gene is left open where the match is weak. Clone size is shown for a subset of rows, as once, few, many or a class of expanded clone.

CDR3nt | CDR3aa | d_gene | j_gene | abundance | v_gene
TGTGCCAGCAGCTCCGATTGGGGGGGCGACAACACCATATATTTT | CASSSDWGGDNTIYF | - | TRBJ1-3 | - | TRBV3-1/TRBV3-2
TGTGCCAGCAGCTTGATGACAGGGGGAAACACCATATATTTT | CASSLMTGGNTIYF | TRBD1 | TRBJ1-3 | - | TRBV5-4
TGTGCCAGCAGTGAAGGGGCAGGGGGCTACAATGAGCAGTTCTTC | CASSEGAGGYNEQFF | TRBD1 | TRBJ2-1 | - | TRBV6-4
TGTGCCAGCAGCTCGGTAGGGGGGTACACTGAAGCTTTCTTT | CASSSVGGYTEAFF | - | TRBJ1-1 | - | TRBV5-4
TGTGCCAGCAGTTTATGGGGCACACAGGGGAACCAGTACTTC | CASSLWGTQGNQYF | TRBD1 | TRBJ2-7 | - | TRBV27
TGTGCCAGCAGAAGGGACAGCGATAACTATGGCTACACCTTC | CASRRDSDNYGYTF | TRBD1 | TRBJ1-2 | once | TRBV6-5
TGTGCCTGGACCCACGGGGACGCGAGTGAAAAACTGTTTTTT | CAWTHGDASEKLFF | - | TRBJ1-4 | - | TRBV30
TGTGCCAGTAGTGATACTGGCAGCGTCCCAAGCTCCTATAATTCACCCCTCCACTTT | CASSDTGSVPSSYNSPLHF | - | TRBJ1-6 | - | TRBV19
TGTGCCAGCAGCTTAGGTTTTGGGGCTCCCTACGAGCAGTACTTC | CASSLGFGAPYEQYF | - | TRBJ2-7 | - | TRBV11-3
TGTGCCAGCAGCGGACGGGGGGCCCTCGGGGAGCTGTTTTTT | CASSGRGALGELFF | - | TRBJ2-2 | - | TRBV7-9
TGTGCCTGGAGTGTGGGACAGGCGAACACTGAAGCTTTCTTT | CAWSVGQANTEAFF | TRBD1 | TRBJ1-1 | - | TRBV30
TGTGCCAGCCTCCCTCGGGGGGGCACAGATACGCAGTATTTT | CASLPRGGTDTQYF | TRBD2 | TRBJ2-3 | once | TRBV6-6
TGTGCCAGCAGTGTTGGACGGGGGGGGATCACAGATACGCAGTATTTT | CASSVGRGGITDTQYF | TRBD2 | TRBJ2-3 | - | TRBV2
TGTGCCAGCAGTTACTCAGGTGGGGGCGGATCCTACGAGCAGTACTTC | CASSYSGGGGSYEQYF | - | TRBJ2-7 | - | TRBV6-5
TGTGCCAGCAGCTCCTGGGACGTCACCGGGGAGCTGTTTTTT | CASSSWDVTGELFF | - | TRBJ2-2 | - | TRBV7-2
TGTGCCAGCAGCTTAGGTGCCGGGGAGCTGTTTTTT | CASSLGAGELFF | - | TRBJ2-2 | - | TRBV7-9
TGTGCCAGCAGCGTTACAGGGATGAACACCGGGGAGCTGTTTTTT | CASSVTGMNTGELFF | - | TRBJ2-2 | - | TRBV7-3
TGCGCCAGCAGCCTCACCGGGACAGCCCCTTCGCATGGCTACACCTTC | CASSLTGTAPSHGYTF | TRBD1 | TRBJ1-2 | - | TRBV4-1
TGTGCCTGGAGTGCCCGCCTCGGGGGCACAGATACGCAGTATTTT | CAWSARLGGTDTQYF | - | TRBJ2-3 | - | TRBV30
TGTGCCAGCAGCGTAGACGTGGGCTCCTACAATGAGCAGTTCTTC | CASSVDVGSYNEQFF | - | TRBJ2-1 | - | TRBV9
TGCGCCAGCAGCCAAGCAAGTATGGAGGGTTGGAGCACTGAAGCTTTCTTT | CASSQASMEGWSTEAFF | - | TRBJ1-1 | once | TRBV4-1
TGTGCCTGGAGCGCTGGGCAGGGTTCCTCTGGGGCCAACGTCCTGACTTTC | CAWSAGQGSSGANVLTF | - | TRBJ2-6 | - | TRBV30
TGTGCCAGCAGCTTAGCCCTGGCAATCCAAGAGACCCAGTACTTC | CASSLALAIQETQYF | - | TRBJ2-5 | - | TRBV7-2
TGTGCCAGCAGTGTGACAGGTTATCAGCCCCAGCATTTT | CASSVTGYQPQHF | - | TRBJ1-5 | - | TRBV7-2
TGTGCCAGTTTGGTGGGTGGGACTGAAGCTTTCTTT | CASLVGGTEAFF | - | TRBJ1-1 | - | TRBV19
TGTGCCAGCAGCTTAAACTCAGGGGGTTATTCACCCCTCCACTTT | CASSLNSGGYSPLHF | TRBD1 | TRBJ1-6 | - | TRBV11-3
TGTGCCAGCTCGCCCGGGACAGGGATCGGCTACACCTTC | CASSPGTGIGYTF | TRBD1 | TRBJ1-2 | - | TRBV18
TGTGCCAGCAGCCCTCGACAGGGGGAGCTGTTTTTT | CASSPRQGELFF | - | TRBJ2-2 | - | TRBV13
TGTGCCAGCTCACCTCTCGTCCGGGACACTGAAGCTTTCTTT | CASSPLVRDTEAFF | - | TRBJ1-1 | - | TRBV18
TGTGCCAGCAGCCTAAGGGGGGGTTTTCCCTACGAGCAGTACTTC | CASSLRGGFPYEQYF | - | TRBJ2-7 | - | TRBV7-2
TGTGCCAGTAACCTCGGGACCTCGGAGTCGGATACGCAGTATTTT | CASNLGTSESDTQYF | - | TRBJ2-3 | - | TRBV19
TGTGCCAGCAGCTTAACTAGCATGAACACTGAAGCTTTCTTT | CASSLTSMNTEAFF | - | TRBJ1-1 | - | TRBV7-3
TGTGCCAGCAGCTTAGCAATGGGGACTGAAGCTTTCTTT | CASSLAMGTEAFF | - | TRBJ1-1 | - | TRBV7-9
TGTGCCAGCAGCTCCTTTGCTCAGGGAAGCTCCTATAATTCACCCCTCCACTTT | CASSSFAQGSSYNSPLHF | - | TRBJ1-6 | - | TRBV7-9
TGCGCCAGCAGCCCCGGGACAGGGGGCTACGAGCAGTACTTC | CASSPGTGGYEQYF | TRBD1 | TRBJ2-7 | - | TRBV5-1
TGCGCCAGCAGCCAAGATCAGGGTAGCGGTGGCTACGAGCAGTACTTC | CASSQDQGSGGYEQYF | - | TRBJ2-7 | - | TRBV4-1
TGTGCCAGCATTCGGACAGGGGGAGGGGAAAAACTGTTTTTT | CASIRTGGGEKLFF | TRBD1 | TRBJ1-4 | - | TRBV6-5
TGCGCCAGCAGCTTGGGGGGGGTCCACCAAGAGACCCAGTACTTC | CASSLGGVHQETQYF | - | TRBJ2-5 | - | TRBV5-1
TGTGCCAGCAGCGGACCGGGACAGCAAGAGACCCAGTACTTC | CASSGPGQQETQYF | TRBD1 | TRBJ2-5 | - | TRBV9
TGTGCCAGTAGTATAGGCGGTAGCGGGGGCCCCAGCTCCTACGAGCAGTACTTC | CASSIGGSGGPSSYEQYF | TRBD2 | TRBJ2-7 | - | TRBV19
TGTGCCAGCAGCCCGGGAGTAAAAGAGACCCAGTACTTC | CASSPGVKETQYF | - | TRBJ2-5 | - | TRBV3-1/TRBV3-2
TGTGCCAGCAGTTACTCTGTACGGCAGGGGGCCCAGGAGCAGTACTTC | CASSYSVRQGAQEQYF | TRBD1 | TRBJ2-7 | - | TRBV6-5
TGTGCCAGCAGTGATTTCGGGAGGGACAGGGGGAACACTGAAGCTTTCTTT | CASSDFGRDRGNTEAFF | TRBD1 | TRBJ1-1 | - | TRBV25-1